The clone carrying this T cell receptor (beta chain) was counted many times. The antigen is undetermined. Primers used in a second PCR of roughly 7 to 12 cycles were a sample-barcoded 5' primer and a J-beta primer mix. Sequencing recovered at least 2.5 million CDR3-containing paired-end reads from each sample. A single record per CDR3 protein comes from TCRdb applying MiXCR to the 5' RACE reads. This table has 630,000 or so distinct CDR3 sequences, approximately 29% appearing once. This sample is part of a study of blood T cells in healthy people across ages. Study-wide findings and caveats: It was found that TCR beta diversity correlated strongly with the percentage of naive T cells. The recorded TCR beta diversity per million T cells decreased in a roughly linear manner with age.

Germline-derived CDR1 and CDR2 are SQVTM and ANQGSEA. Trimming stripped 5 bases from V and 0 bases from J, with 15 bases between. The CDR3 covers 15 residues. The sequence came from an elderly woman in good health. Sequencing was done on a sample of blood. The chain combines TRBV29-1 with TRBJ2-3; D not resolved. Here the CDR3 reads CSVTPLTPSTDTQYF. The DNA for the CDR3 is TGCAGCGTTACTCCGCTGACCCCGAGCACAGATACGCAGTATTTT.